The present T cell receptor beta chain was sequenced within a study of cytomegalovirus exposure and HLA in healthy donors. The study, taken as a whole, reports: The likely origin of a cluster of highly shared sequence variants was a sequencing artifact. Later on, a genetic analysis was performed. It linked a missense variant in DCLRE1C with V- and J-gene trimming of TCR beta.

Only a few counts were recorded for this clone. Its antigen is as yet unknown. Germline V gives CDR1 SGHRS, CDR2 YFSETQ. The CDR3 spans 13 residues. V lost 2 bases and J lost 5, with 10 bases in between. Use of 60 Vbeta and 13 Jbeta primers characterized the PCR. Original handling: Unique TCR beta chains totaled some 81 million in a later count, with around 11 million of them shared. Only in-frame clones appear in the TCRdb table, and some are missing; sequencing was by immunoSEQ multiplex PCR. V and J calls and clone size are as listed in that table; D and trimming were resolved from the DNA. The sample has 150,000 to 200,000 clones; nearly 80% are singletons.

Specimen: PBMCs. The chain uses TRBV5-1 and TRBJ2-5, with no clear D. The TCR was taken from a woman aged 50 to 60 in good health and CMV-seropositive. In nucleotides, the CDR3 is TGCGCCAGCAGCTTTAGTCCAAGTGAGACCCAGTACTTC. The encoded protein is CASSFSPSETQYF.